A single sample gave rise to the 19 T cell receptor beta chains below, sequenced in a study of blood T cell repertoires in COVID-19. Profiling relied on immunoSEQ multiplex PCR, and the TCRdb table lists in-frame clones only, not all of them. Among about 280,000 clones, roughly 88% were seen once, and the ten largest hold about 8.6%. Sequencing input: peripheral blood. The receptor set was obtained from a man between 18 and 35 years old with active or convalescent COVID-19.

This chain uses TRBV9 with TRBJ2-1; D uncertain. This CDR3 is 13 amino acids long. Germline CDR1 is SGDLS and CDR2 is YYNGEE. Deletions cut 4 bases from V and 4 bases from J, with 9 bases between. Written as DNA, the CDR3 is TGTGCCAGCAGCTCTGGGCGTTACAATGAGCAGTTCTTC. Residues: CASSSGRYNEQFF.

This chain connects TRBV16 to TRBJ1-5; D not resolved. The V end was cut by 6 bases, the J end by 6 bases, with 15 bases between. CDR3 length equals 14 residues. Germline values: CDR1 KGHSY, CDR2 FQNENV. Here the CDR3 DNA reads TGTGCCAGCAGTCTTGGGTCGTCGGGTCAGCCCCAGCATTTT. Encoded protein: CASSLGSSGQPQHF.

The chain links TRBV2 to TRBJ1-1, with a possible D match to TRBD1 (5 bases). Trimming left V 5 bases short and J 0 bases short, with 13 bases between. Germline V gene lookup returns CDR1 SNHLY and CDR2 FYNNEI. The CDR3 spans 15 residues. CDR3 sequence: CASSPQSRVNTEAFF. The DNA of the CDR3 is TGTGCCAGCAGTCCTCAAAGCAGGGTGAACACTGAAGCTTTCTTT.

The rearrangement uses TRBV7-2 and TRBJ2-1, with TRBD2 matching 7 bases. The germline gives CDR1 SGHTA, CDR2 FQGNSA. V shed 3 bases and J 9 bases; nucleotides not matched to a gene: 5. This CDR3 region has 13 residues. CDR3 in amino acids: CASSLGDYREQFF. The CDR3 region has the DNA TGTGCCAGCAGCTTGGGGGACTACCGTGAGCAGTTCTTC.

This clone appeared a single time. This rearrangement joins TRBV12-3 or TRBV12-4 to TRBJ1-1; TRBD1 might be the D (5 bases). The ends were cut back, 3 bases at V and 3 bases at J, with 8 bases in the middle. This CDR3 comprises 13 residues. CDR3 amino acids: CASSFGGDTEAFF. The DNA for the CDR3 is TGTGCCAGCAGTTTTGGGGGGGACACTGAAGCTTTCTTT.

In the case of this clone: Other DNA variants within this sample encode the same CDR3. The chain employs TRBV6-5 and TRBJ1-5; tentative D call: TRBD1 (6 bases). V was shortened by 4 bases and J by 2 bases, with 6 bases between the two germline ends. The CDR3 has 13 residues. Looked up from germline, CDR1 is MNHEY and CDR2 is SVGAGI. The CDR3 here is CASSWGRNQPQHF. CDR3 nucleotides: TGTGCCAGCAGTTGGGGGCGCAATCAGCCCCAGCATTTT.

The J gene is TRBJ2-6, the V gene TRBV5-1, with D tentatively TRBD1 (6 bases). Germline V gives CDR1 SGHRS, CDR2 YFSETQ. With 0 bases removed from V and 2 bases from J, the gap between germline ends came to 12 bases. The CDR3 loop spans 17 amino acids. CDR3 sequence: CASSLGQVIPGANVLTF. In nucleotides, the CDR3 is TGCGCCAGCAGCTTGGGACAGGTAATCCCTGGGGCCAACGTCCTGACTTTC.

This rearrangement joins TRBV5-5 to TRBJ2-7; tentative D call: TRBD1 (6 bases). From germline, CDR1 is SGHKS and CDR2 YYEKEE (reference sequence). This CDR3 contains 14 residues. V dropped 0 bases and J dropped 3 bases, with 10 bases sitting between them. CDR3 coding DNA: TGTGCCAGCAGCTTGGCGACAGGTAACTACGAGCAGTACTTC. Residues: CASSLATGNYEQYF.

The chain has TRBV7-2 and TRBJ2-1; 7 nucleotides align to TRBD2. The CDR3 loop spans 12 amino acids. J gave up 9 bases and V 6 bases, and 5 bases lay outside the gene matches. Germline V gene lookup returns CDR1 SGHTA and CDR2 FQGNSA. CDR3 nucleotide sequence: TGTGCCAGCAGACTCACTAGCGTTGAGCAGTTCTTC. Protein: CASRLTSVEQFF.

The gene calls are TRBV4-1 and TRBJ2-7, with TRBD2 as a possible D gene (7 bases). V was trimmed by 0 bases and J by 6 bases, leaving 15 bases between them. CDR3 length: 15 residues. Germline V CDR1 and CDR2: MGHRA, YSYEKL. The CDR3 here is CASSQEMGGPSEQYF. As DNA, the CDR3 is TGCGCCAGCAGCCAAGAGATGGGGGGGCCTTCCGAGCAGTACTTC.

The chain has TRBV9 and TRBJ2-2; D ambiguous. The CDR3 loop spans 17 amino acids. The ends were cut back, 6 bases at V and 5 bases at J, with 23 bases in the middle. CDR1 and CDR2 (germline): SGDLS, YYNGEE. CDR3 DNA: TGTGCCAGCACCGGCCCCCATCAAGCAGGTGGGACCGGGGAGCTGTTTTTT. It codes for CASTGPHQAGGTGELFF.

This chain links TRBV28 with TRBJ2-7; 7 nucleotides match TRBD1. Trimming took 6 bases from V and 2 from J; bases not matched to a gene: 1. Germline CDR1 reads MDHEN; CDR2 reads SYDVKM. The CDR3 runs to 12 residues. CDR3 loop: CASRGQTYEQYF. Written as DNA, the CDR3 is TGTGCCAGCAGGGGACAGACCTACGAGCAGTACTTC.

The chain carries TRBV9 and TRBJ2-3; D may be TRBD2 (6 bases). Per germline, CDR1 SGDLS and CDR2 YYNGEE. The CDR3 is 13 amino acids. Deletions cut 3 bases from V and 2 bases from J, with 7 bases between. The CDR3 DNA sequence: TGTGCCAGCAGCGGGGGACTCACAGATACGCAGTATTTT. It translates to CASSGGLTDTQYF.

V gene TRBV6-5 combines with J gene TRBJ2-1; 10 bases are shared with TRBD1. The CDR3 runs to 16 residues. V trimming: 3 bases; J trimming: 2 bases; junction bases outside the gene matches: 4. CDR1 is MNHEY and CDR2 is SVGAGI in the germline V gene. The chain's CDR3 is CASSYEGTGAYNEQFF. The CDR3 nucleotides read TGTGCCAGCAGTTATGAGGGGACAGGGGCCTACAATGAGCAGTTCTTC.

V gene TRBV18 combines with J gene TRBJ2-7; D not certain. From germline, CDR1 is KGHSH and CDR2 LQKENI. The CDR3 runs 12 residues. Trimming took 6 bases from V and 2 from J, leaving 8 bases between them. CDR3 sequence: CASSTETYEQYF. CDR3 bases: TGTGCCAGCTCGACGGAGACCTACGAGCAGTACTTC.

The V gene is TRBV6-6, the J gene TRBJ1-3; D is uncertain. This CDR3 has 13 amino acids. The V gene's germline CDR1 is MNHNY and CDR2 SVGAGI (reference sequence). V was cut by 8 bases and J by 4 bases, with 12 bases left in between. CDR3 nucleotide sequence: TGTGCCAGCTCCCGGGGTGGGGGAAACACCATATATTTT. Amino acid sequence: CASSRGGGNTIYF.

The CDR3 loop is CATGGGGPQETQYF. DNA for the CDR3: TGTGCCACGGGCGGCGGGGGACCCCAAGAGACCCAGTACTTC. The chain carries TRBV9 and TRBJ2-5, with 7 bases matching TRBD2. Trimming took 9 bases from V and 1 from J; bases not matched to a gene: 9. The germline gives CDR1 SGDLS, CDR2 YYNGEE. The CDR3 totals 14 residues.

The V and J genes are TRBV7-9 and TRBJ2-7; 10 bases line up with TRBD2. This CDR3 spans 19 amino acids. The V gene end was trimmed by 5 bases and the J gene end by 0 bases; junction bases not matched to a gene: 16. CDR1 SEHNR and CDR2 FQNEAQ come from the germline V gene (reference sequence). The CDR3 sequence is CASSAQLAGTPLRSYEQYF. Here the CDR3 DNA reads TGTGCCAGCAGCGCGCAACTAGCGGGGACTCCCTTGCGCTCCTACGAGCAGTACTTC.

DNA of the CDR3: TGTGCCAGCTCACTCCCCTGGGGGGCCGGGGAGCTGTTTTTT. Translation: CASSLPWGAGELFF. The chain has TRBV18 and TRBJ2-2; tentative D call: TRBD2 (6 bases). Germline assignment: CDR1 KGHSH and CDR2 LQKENI. Between the trimmed V and J ends, which lost 4 bases and 6 bases, there was a span of 12 bases. There are 14 residues in the CDR3.